The 4 T cell receptor beta chains below were found in one sample sequenced in a study of cytomegalovirus exposure and HLA in healthy donors. The study ran its PCR with 60 Vbeta and 13 Jbeta primers. The data were produced by immunoSEQ multiplex PCR, yet TCRdb's version contains in-frame clones alone and is incomplete. The table includes approximately 160,000 clones, roughly 74% detected once. Material: PBMCs. Receptors originate from a male donor in good health and CMV-seronegative.

The DNA for the CDR3 is TGTGCCAGCAGCCCCCGGGACAGAAATTCACCCCTCCACTTT. Protein sequence: CASSPRDRNSPLHF. This chain links TRBV9 with TRBJ1-6, with TRBD1 matching 7 bases. The trim removed 4 bases at V and 7 bases at J, leaving 5 bases unmatched. This CDR3 region has 14 residues. CDR1 is SGDLS and CDR2 is YYNGEE in the germline V gene.

This clone is a singleton in its sample. This rearrangement joins TRBV7-9 to TRBJ2-3; D possibly corresponds to TRBD1 (5 bases). CDR1 is SEHNR and CDR2 is FQNEAQ in the germline V gene (reference sequence). Trimming took off 10 bases at V and 3 bases at J, with 11 bases between the two ends. This CDR3 is built from 12 residues. DNA for the CDR3: TGTGCCATACTGCAGGGAACAGATACGCAGTATTTT. Its translation is CAILQGTDTQYF.

This clone was detected once. The CDR3 nucleotides are TGTGCCAGCAGCGTCCCTCTCGCGCGGGATGAGCAGTTCTTC. Translating it yields CASSVPLARDEQFF. The chain employs TRBV7-2 and TRBJ2-1; weak D call: TRBD2 (5 bases). CDR1 is SGHTA, CDR2 FQGNSA, per germline. This CDR3 has 14 amino acids. With 5 bases removed from V and 8 bases from J, the gap between germline ends came to 16 bases.

The genes are TRBV7-8 and TRBJ2-2; 8 bases agree with TRBD2. This CDR3 spans 16 amino acids. The V and J ends lost 2 bases and 3 bases, in that order; junction bases with no gene match: 5. Germline CDR1 and CDR2: SGHVS and FQNEAQ. The CDR3 nucleotides are TGTGCCAGCAGCTTAAGAGCGGGGGCGGACACCGGGGAGCTGTTTTTT. As protein: CASSLRAGADTGELFF.